The 26 T cell receptor beta chains listed next were all sequenced from one sample in a study of blood T cell repertoires in COVID-19. This table comes from immunoSEQ multiplex PCR, and its TCRdb copy is limited to in-frame clones, with some not included. The sample yields about 270,000 clones, 85% to 95% seen once. The sequenced sample was PBMCs or T cells enriched from blood (not recorded which). The receptors here all came from a man aged 40-49 years who had been exposed to COVID-19.

The V call is TRBV24-1, the J call TRBJ2-3, with 10 bases aligning to TRBD2. CDR3 length equals 16 residues. The ends lost 3 bases at V and 0 bases at J; junction bases unmatched: 2. Per the germline V gene, CDR1 is KGHDR and CDR2 is SFDVKD. The CDR3 region is CATSDPTSGSTDTQYF. The CDR3 DNA reads as TGTGCCACCAGTGATCCGACTAGCGGGAGCACAGATACGCAGTATTTT.

This chain links TRBV18 with TRBJ1-4; D may be TRBD1 (5 bases). The CDR3 is 16 residues long. The V gene lost 1 base and the J gene lost 2 bases, with 11 bases spanning the gap. Germline loops: CDR1 KGHSH, CDR2 LQKENI. CDR3 in DNA: TGTGCCAGCTCACCACGTCGGGGGGACACTAATGAAAAACTGTTTTTT. It specifies CASSPRRGDTNEKLFF.

The rearrangement uses TRBV6-1 and TRBJ2-3; 8 nucleotides align to TRBD1. The CDR3 runs 14 residues. After removal of 5 bases from V and 4 bases from J, the junction contained 5 bases not matched to a gene. Germline-derived CDR1 and CDR2 are MNHNS and SASEGT. The CDR3 region has the DNA TGTGCCAGCAGTATCGGACAGGGTGCAGATACGCAGTATTTT. Translating gives CASSIGQGADTQYF.

In the case of this clone: Other DNA sequences in the same sample also yield this CDR3. The chain recombines TRBV28 with TRBJ2-1; 9 bases fit TRBD1. CDR3 length: 15 residues. V lost 4 bases to trimming and J lost 4 bases; unmatched junction nucleotides: 5. Germline CDR1 reads MDHEN; CDR2 reads SYDVKM. The CDR3, as DNA: TGTGCCAGCAGTTCCCCGGGACAGGGATACAATGAGCAGTTCTTC. Its translation: CASSSPGQGYNEQFF.

This clone was seen only once. The V gene is TRBV7-3, the J gene TRBJ2-5; 7 nucleotides agree with TRBD1. The V gene end was trimmed by 5 bases and the J gene end by 0 bases; junction bases not matched to a gene: 6. CDR1 and CDR2 (germline): SGHTA, FQGTGA. The length of the CDR3 is 15 residues. The CDR3 bases are TGTGCCAGCAGCCCGACAGGGTTGGACCAAGAGACCCAGTACTTC. It yields the protein CASSPTGLDQETQYF.

The V and J genes are TRBV4-2 and TRBJ2-5, with 14 bases aligning to TRBD2. Germline CDR1 and CDR2: LGHNA and YNFKEQ. J gave up 2 bases and V 7 bases, and 15 bases lay outside the gene matches. This CDR3 contains 19 residues. CDR3 nucleotides: TGTGCCAGCATCGCCAACCTTGGACTAGCGGGAGGAGGTCAAGAGACCCAGTACTTC. Its translation: CASIANLGLAGGGQETQYF.

The J gene is TRBJ2-1, the V gene TRBV28; D remains ambiguous. CDR1 MDHEN and CDR2 SYDVKM come from the germline V gene. V lost 3 bases, J lost 10 bases, and 10 bases lay in between. The CDR3 has 12 residues. The CDR3 DNA is TGTGCCAGCAGTTTTCGTCGGTACGAGCAGTTCTTC. Protein: CASSFRRYEQFF.

V is TRBV11-3 and J is TRBJ2-7, with TRBD1 as a possible D gene (5 bases). Between the trimmed V and J ends, which lost 3 bases and 4 bases, there was a span of 16 bases. This CDR3 contains 15 residues. Germline V gene sequence: CDR1 SGHNT, CDR2 YENEEA. This chain's CDR3 is CASSFFRGLDYEQYF. The CDR3 bases are TGTGCCAGCAGCTTTTTTAGGGGCTTAGATTACGAGCAGTACTTC.

The rearrangement joins TRBV12-3 or TRBV12-4 to TRBJ2-2; perhaps TRBD2 as D (6 bases). CDR3 length: 13 residues. Trimming cost V 7 bases and J 6 bases, with 12 bases left between them. In nucleotides, the CDR3 is TGTGCCAGCATCCTGTGGGGGGCCGGGGAGCTGTTTTTT. This gives the protein CASILWGAGELFF.

The gene calls are TRBV3-1 (or the pseudogene TRBV3-2) and TRBJ1-2; D is uncertain. This CDR3 has 14 amino acids. Germline CDR1 LGHDT, CDR2 YNNKEL (reference sequence). V lost 1 base to trimming and J lost 5 bases, with 11 bases between them. CDR3 sequence reads: CASSQVDGVYGYTF. The CDR3 nucleotides read TGTGCCAGCAGCCAAGTCGACGGAGTATATGGCTACACCTTC.

The chain recombines TRBV9 with TRBJ2-3; 9 bases line up with TRBD2. Germline-derived CDR1 and CDR2 are SGDLS and YYNGEE. V shed 3 bases, J shed 2 bases, and the junction held 19 bases outside the gene matches. The CDR3 sequence is 20 residues long. This CDR3 is CASSDSRGIAGVGVTDTQYF. DNA for the CDR3: TGTGCCAGCAGCGACTCCAGGGGCATAGCGGGAGTCGGAGTCACAGATACGCAGTATTTT.

The chain is built from TRBV15 and TRBJ2-2, with 9 bases identical to TRBD1. The germline gives CDR1 LNHNV, CDR2 YYDKDF (reference sequence). CDR3 size: 16 residues. V shed 0 bases and J 5 bases; nucleotides not matched to a gene: 4. CDR3: CATSREQGAGTGELFF. The CDR3 DNA reads TGTGCCACCAGCAGAGAACAGGGGGCGGGGACCGGGGAGCTGTTTTTT. The entire variable domain, with the rest obtained from reference TRBV15 and TRBJ2-2, is as follows: DAMVIQNPRYQVTQFGKPVTLSCSQTLNHNVMYWYQQKSSQAPKLLFHYYDKDFNNEADTPDNFQSRRPNTSFCFLDIRSPGLGDTAMYLCATSREQGAGTGELFFGEGSRLTVL.

This chain connects TRBV29-1 to TRBJ2-3; D is unclear. V gave up 7 bases and J gave up 7 bases, with 12 bases separating them. Germline V CDR1 and CDR2: SQVTM, ANQGSEA. The CDR3 is 11 residues long. The CDR3 bases are TGCAGCGGATGGGCGCCGAATACGCAGTATTTT. It is translated as CSGWAPNTQYF.

J is TRBJ2-3 and V is TRBV9; D ambiguous. V dropped 0 bases and J dropped 4 bases, with 12 bases sitting between them. Germline V gene sequence: CDR1 SGDLS, CDR2 YYNGEE. This CDR3 spans 15 amino acids. CDR3 amino acids: CASSVVAGEADTQYF. CDR3 DNA sequence: TGTGCCAGCAGCGTAGTGGCCGGTGAGGCAGATACGCAGTATTTT.

The rearrangement joins TRBV7-9 to TRBJ2-7; 8 bases line up with TRBD1. J gave up 4 bases and V 2 bases, and 4 bases lay outside the gene matches. CDR3 length equals 14 residues. Per the germline V gene, CDR1 is SEHNR and CDR2 is FQNEAQ (reference sequence). The CDR3 loop is CASSLTQGAYEQYF. The CDR3 region has the DNA TGTGCCAGCAGCTTAACGCAGGGGGCATACGAGCAGTACTTC.

This sequence joins TRBV14 and TRBJ2-1; 7 nucleotides agree with TRBD2. The CDR3 has 16 amino acids. CDR1 and CDR2 (germline): SGHDN, FVKESK. The V segment lost 4 bases and the J segment 0 bases; nucleotides outside the gene matches: 6. The CDR3 bases are TGTGCCAGCAGCCCCATAAGCGGGAACTCCTACAATGAGCAGTTCTTC. Translated: CASSPISGNSYNEQFF.

The J gene is TRBJ1-4, the V gene TRBV2, with D maybe TRBD1 (6 bases). The CDR3 contains 14 residues. Germline CDR1 reads SNHLY; CDR2 reads FYNNEI. Trimming stripped 11 bases from V and 0 bases from J, with 13 bases between. CDR3 in amino acids: CADRTDTTNEKLFF. CDR3 nucleotides: TGTGCCGACCGGACAGATACAACTAATGAAAAACTGTTTTTT.

V usage is TRBV21-1 and J usage is TRBJ2-5; the listed D gene, TRBD2, was not tested against the DNA. TRBV21-1 represents a pseudogene. CDR3 length equals 18 residues. This CDR3 is CASSKAARGGMGQETQYF. CDR3 DNA: TGTGCCAGCAGCAAAGCGGCCCGGGGGGGAATGGGGCAAGAGACCCAGTACTTC.

Comment on this clone: One end of the junction does not line up with germline, which may come from a read error. The chain couples TRBV7-7 to TRBJ1-5; the match to TRBD1 covers 8 bases. Per germline, CDR1 SSHAT and CDR2 FNYEAQ (reference sequence). This CDR3 is 16 amino acids long. The chain's CDR3 is CASSSPLDRENQPQHF. The CDR3 region has the DNA TGTGCTAGCAGCTCTCCCCTGGACAGGGAGAATCAGCCCCAGCATTTT.

The chain joins TRBV27 to TRBJ2-1; the match to TRBD2 covers 9 bases. CDR1 MNHEY and CDR2 SMNVEV come from the germline V gene (reference sequence). Trimming took 6 bases from V and 2 from J; bases not matched to a gene: 5. This CDR3 contains 15 residues. The CDR3 nucleotides are TGTGCCAGCAGCCCACTAGCGGGCGCCTACAATGAGCAGTTCTTC. Translated, it gives CASSPLAGAYNEQFF.

This clone was picked up one time. The CDR3, as DNA: TGTGCCAGCAGTTTCGGGACCGGGGAGCTGTTTTTT. Protein: CASSFGTGELFF. V is TRBV12-3 or TRBV12-4 and J is TRBJ2-2, with D uncertain. This CDR3 has 12 amino acids. V lost 3 bases and J lost 5, with 4 bases in between.

V and J are TRBV19 and TRBJ2-7, with D possibly TRBD2 on 7 matching bases. Trimming took 5 bases from V and 4 from J, leaving 18 bases between them. The CDR3 runs 15 residues. Germline V gene lookup returns CDR1 LNHDA and CDR2 SQIVND (reference sequence). CDR3 sequence: CASSPSEGGLYEQYF. In DNA, the CDR3 is TGTGCCAGTAGTCCCTCCGAGGGGGGGCTGTACGAGCAGTACTTC. Using reference TRBV19 and TRBJ2-7 for the parts outside the CDR3, the full variable domain is DGGITQSPKYLFRKEGQNVTLSCEQNLNHDAMYWYRQDPGQGLRLIYYSQIVNDFQKGDIAEGYSVSREKKESFPLTVTSAQKNPTAFYLCASSPSEGGLYEQYFGPGTRLTVT.

The J gene is TRBJ1-2, the V gene TRBV3-1 (or the pseudogene TRBV3-2); D not resolved. Germline V gene lookup returns CDR1 LGHDT and CDR2 YNNKEL (reference sequence). Between the trimmed V and J ends, which lost 1 base and 8 bases, there was a span of 17 bases. The length of the CDR3 is 15 residues. In nucleotides, the CDR3 is TGTGCCAGCAGCCAAGGGGCCTCAGTGGGCTCGGGCTACACCTTC. It encodes CASSQGASVGSGYTF.

The gene calls are TRBV14 and TRBJ2-7; 10 bases fit TRBD1. Germline V lookup: CDR1 SGHDN, CDR2 FVKESK. The CDR3 is made up of 13 amino acids. J gave up 6 bases and V 4 bases, and 3 bases lay outside the gene matches. The CDR3 spells CASSRDRGREQYF. The CDR3, as DNA: TGTGCCAGCAGCCGAGACAGGGGGCGCGAGCAGTACTTC.

The gene calls are TRBV28 and TRBJ2-7; 9 nucleotides agree with TRBD2. The germline V gene encodes CDR1 MDHEN and CDR2 SYDVKM. This CDR3 comprises 14 residues. With 6 bases clipped from V and 2 bases from J, the junction kept 5 bases outside the gene matches. The CDR3 DNA sequence: TGTGCCAGCAGAAGTAGCGGGGGAACCTACGAGCAGTACTTC. Amino acids: CASRSSGGTYEQYF.

This rearrangement joins TRBV28 to TRBJ1-1, with D maybe TRBD1 (5 bases). V lost 4 bases and J 0 bases, leaving 12 bases between the germline ends. The CDR3 sequence is 15 residues long. From germline, CDR1 is MDHEN and CDR2 SYDVKM. The CDR3 loop is CASSWRQTLNTEAFF. The CDR3 coding sequence is TGTGCCAGCAGTTGGCGACAGACACTGAACACTGAAGCTTTCTTT.